Listed below are T cell receptor beta chains from one sample, sequenced in a study of neoadjuvant anti-PD-1 for oral cavity cancer. Data came from immunoSEQ multiplex PCR; TCRdb stores just in-frame clones and leaves some out. Counted here are 15,000 or so clones, approximately 61% occurring once; the ten biggest clones make up around 2.8%. The source material was PBMCs, sampled before nivolumab (anti-PD-1) treatment. The receptors here all came from a person aged 35-79 years with oral cavity squamous cell carcinoma. The CDR3 runs from the conserved cysteine through the conserved F or W. The order of the fields is D gene, clone size, J gene, V gene, CDR3 protein, CDR3 DNA. The D gene is left open where the match is weak. Clone size, where shown, is once, few, many, or a class for clones that have expanded.

>TRBD2|few|TRBJ2-1|TRBV6-4
CASRETSANNEQFF
TGTGCCAGCAGGGAGACTAGCGCTAACAATGAGCAGTTCTTC
>-|once|TRBJ2-6|TRBV15
CATSRDRIGGPSGANVLTF
TGTGCCACCAGCAGAGATCGTATAGGGGGGCCTTCTGGGGCCAACGTCCTGACTTTC
>-|-|TRBJ1-5|TRBV7-8
CASSLVGRLLNQPQHF
TGTGCCAGCAGCTTAGTAGGCAGGCTATTAAATCAGCCCCAGCATTTT
>-|few|TRBJ1-1|TRBV5-4
CASSLVGEGSEAFF
TGTGCCAGCAGCTTGGTGGGAGAGGGTTCTGAAGCTTTCTTT
>TRBD1|-|TRBJ1-2|TRBV2
CASSEARGRVYGYTF
TGTGCCAGCAGTGAAGCCAGGGGGAGGGTCTATGGCTACACCTTC
>-|-|TRBJ1-3|TRBV6-1
CASLGLNSGNTIYF
TGTGCCAGCCTGGGCCTAAACTCTGGAAACACCATATATTTT
>-|few|TRBJ1-2|TRBV29-1
CSVVSVTQGYTF
TGCAGCGTTGTTTCCGTAACACAGGGCTACACCTTC
>-|-|TRBJ2-1|TRBV6-6
CASSYPGATHNEQFF
TGTGCCAGCAGTTACCCGGGGGCCACCCACAATGAGCAGTTCTTC
>-|few|TRBJ2-7|TRBV5-4
CASSGGREQYF
TGTGCCAGCTCTGGGGGGCGCGAGCAGTACTTC
>TRBD1|-|TRBJ2-7|TRBV6-5
CASSSGTGKPYEQYF
TGTGCCAGCAGTTCCGGGACAGGGAAACCCTACGAGCAGTACTTC
>-|-|TRBJ2-1|TRBV11-2
CASSFGLRWAQSSYNEQFF
TGTGCCAGCAGCTTCGGACTGAGGTGGGCTCAGAGCTCCTACAATGAGCAGTTCTTC
>-|-|TRBJ2-3|TRBV19
CASSILSGPITDTQYF
TGTGCCAGTAGTATATTAAGCGGCCCTATCACAGATACGCAGTATTTT
>TRBD1|-|TRBJ2-7|TRBV4-2
CASSHIGTGDTYEQYF
TGTGCCAGCAGCCACATTGGGACAGGGGACACCTACGAGCAGTACTTC
>TRBD1|-|TRBJ1-2|TRBV6-5
CASSYSLMTGEYGYTF
TGTGCCAGCAGTTACAGCCTTATGACAGGGGAGTATGGCTACACCTTC
>-|-|TRBJ1-1|TRBV10-3
CAIGISRDTEAFF
TGTGCCATCGGGATTTCTAGGGACACTGAAGCTTTCTTT
>-|-|TRBJ2-7|TRBV5-4
CASSLPKDEQYF
TGTGCCAGCAGCTTACCAAAAGACGAGCAGTACTTC
>-|few|TRBJ1-2|TRBV27
CASSLWSAAAELYGYTF
TGTGCCAGCAGTTTATGGTCGGCGGCGGCCGAACTCTATGGCTACACCTTC
>-|few|TRBJ1-5|TRBV6-1
CASSDRSPQHF
TGTGCCAGCAGTGACAGAAGTCCCCAGCATTTT
>TRBD1|-|TRBJ1-4|TRBV5-1
CASSPPTGAGEKLFF
TGCGCCAGCAGCCCCCCGACAGGGGCGGGGGAAAAACTGTTTTTT
>-|-|TRBJ1-1|TRBV30
CAWSAGSVLEAFF
TGTGCCTGGAGTGCGGGTTCAGTCCTTGAAGCTTTCTTT
>TRBD2|-|TRBJ2-5|TRBV30
CAWTRLAGSQETQYF
TGTGCCTGGACACGACTAGCGGGGTCCCAAGAGACCCAGTACTTC
>-|-|TRBJ2-3|TRBV9
CASSASGSGLTDTQYF
TGTGCCAGCAGCGCATCAGGGTCGGGGCTCACAGATACGCAGTATTTT
>-|-|TRBJ2-5|TRBV5-4
CASSFGGQGETQYF
TGTGCCAGCAGCTTTGGCGGTCAAGGGGAGACCCAGTACTTC
>-|-|TRBJ2-5|TRBV11-2
CASSQGKQETQYF
TGTGCCAGCAGCCAGGGTAAACAAGAGACCCAGTACTTC
>-|-|TRBJ2-6|TRBV1
CTSSRANVLTF
TGCACCAGCAGTCGGGCCAACGTCCTGACTTTC
>-|-|TRBJ1-5|TRBV6-1
CASSEQSANQPQHF
TGTGCCAGCAGTGAGCAGTCCGCCAATCAGCCCCAGCATTTT
>TRBD1|-|TRBJ1-5|TRBV19
CASIGTAGQPQHF
TGTGCCAGTATTGGGACAGCTGGCCAGCCCCAGCATTTT
>-|-|TRBJ2-2|TRBV29-1
CSVEDPPPEGSGELFF
TGCAGCGTTGAAGATCCCCCGCCGGAGGGGTCCGGGGAGCTGTTTTTT
>-|-|TRBJ2-2|TRBV5-4
CASRRGMAGELFF
TGTGCCAGCCGACGGGGCATGGCCGGGGAGCTGTTTTTT
>TRBD1|few|TRBJ1-2|TRBV27
CASSLPTGGDGYTF
TGTGCCAGCAGTCTCCCGACAGGGGGCGATGGCTACACCTTC
>-|-|TRBJ2-1|TRBV5-6
CASSLRVTVYNEQFF
TGTGCCAGCAGCTTACGTGTGACAGTCTACAATGAGCAGTTCTTC
>TRBD2|-|TRBJ2-3|TRBV6-1
CASTSGRAGTDTQYF
TGTGCCAGCACTAGCGGGAGAGCAGGCACAGATACGCAGTATTTT
>-|once|TRBJ1-1|TRBV19
CGGQNTEAFF
TGTGGGGGTCAGAACACTGAAGCTTTCTTT
>-|once|TRBJ2-7|TRBV5-6
CASTDRAYEQYF
TGTGCCAGCACTGACCGGGCCTACGAGCAGTACTTC
>-|few|TRBJ2-7|TRBV15
CATSESAFYEQYF
TGTGCCACCAGCGAATCAGCGTTTTACGAGCAGTACTTC